This TCR beta chain came from a study of blood T cell repertoires in COVID-19. Study as a whole: The origin of the acute and convalescent COVID-19 samples was the United States, Italy and Spain. PBMCs, B-cell-depleted T cells, or T cells provided the cDNA or gDNA that made up the material.

In the authors' methods: It was from reference gene primer amplification that nucleated cell counts were estimated. Repertoires were generated with immunoSEQ multiplex PCR, while TCRdb's copy carries only in-frame clones and drops some. V and J calls and clone size are copied from that table; D and trimming were computed from the DNA. The sample consists of roughly 700,000 clones, 80% to 90% of them appearing once. The TCR originated in a woman between 18 and 30 years old with acute or convalescent COVID-19. The sequenced sample consisted of peripheral blood.

CDR3 in amino acids: CATSDTRGVSYEQYF. The CDR3 DNA follows: TGTGCCACCAGTGATACGCGGGGGGTCTCCTACGAGCAGTACTTC. This chain connects TRBV24-1 to TRBJ2-7, with TRBD2 matching 8 bases. This CDR3 spans 15 amino acids. Germline V CDR1 and CDR2: KGHDR, SFDVKD. Losses at the gene ends were 3 bases for V and 0 bases for J; bases not matched to a gene: 3.